The present entry profiles one TCR beta chain with its context. Its antigen remains unidentified. TCRdb keeps only in-frame clones here, not all; method: immunoSEQ multiplex PCR. The sample holds some 64,000 clones, about 87% seen once. The V and J ends lost 7 bases and 0 bases respectively, with 12 bases between them. The germline V gene encodes CDR1 GTSNPN and CDR2 SVGIG (reference sequence). The CDR3 consists of 14 residues. This sample is drawn from a study of OX40 agonist ivuxolimab in advanced cancers. Study findings and constraints: Patients who responded partially at 0.1-3.0 mg/kg showed clonal expansion ranking among the lowest.

This TCR came from an adult with an advanced solid tumor such as melanoma, head and neck, liver or kidney cancer. The rearrangement uses TRBV30 and TRBJ2-2; a possible D gene is TRBD2 (6 bases). The material was CD4+ or CD8+ T cells sorted from blood, obtained in a trial of the OX40 agonist ivuxolimab. CDR3 sequence: CAFPRDSNTGELFF. For the CDR3, the DNA is TGTGCCTTCCCACGGGACTCGAACACCGGGGAGCTGTTTTTT. Combining the CDR3 with reference TRBV30 and TRBJ2-2 gives the whole variable domain SQTIHQWPATLVQPVGSPLSLECTVEGTSNPNLYWYRQAAGRGLQLLFYSVGIGQISSEVPQNLSASRPQDRQFILSSKKLLLSDSGFYLCAFPRDSNTGELFFGEGSRLTVL.